This T cell receptor beta chain was identified during a study of T cell clones after liver transplantation. About the study: Without induction therapy, subjects received standard immunosuppression until 12-24 months post-transplant. At least one year of complete immunosuppression withdrawal without enzymes over twice normal defined tolerance. Study results and caveats: Compared with third party-reactive sequences, donor-reactive ones declined more, independent of withdrawal success.

Concerning this clone itself: Its antigen is unknown.

Trimming removed 4 bases from V and 8 bases from J, with 15 bases in between. Germline values: CDR1 MNHEY, CDR2 SVGAGI. The CDR3 runs to 14 residues. The protocol was immunoSEQ multiplex PCR, while the TCRdb copy is restricted to in-frame clones and leaves out a portion. The table has 95,000 to 130,000 clones, roughly nine tenths seen once. The receptor was isolated from a human patient who received a liver transplant. Some T cells may be the graft donor's. The chain links TRBV6-5 to TRBJ2-1; D is undetermined. Here the sequenced sample was CD4+ T cells from blood, taken 12 months after liver transplant. The CDR3 protein is CASSFRTQDDEQFF. CDR3 sequence (DNA): TGTGCCAGCAGTTTCCGGACCCAGGACGATGAGCAGTTCTTC.